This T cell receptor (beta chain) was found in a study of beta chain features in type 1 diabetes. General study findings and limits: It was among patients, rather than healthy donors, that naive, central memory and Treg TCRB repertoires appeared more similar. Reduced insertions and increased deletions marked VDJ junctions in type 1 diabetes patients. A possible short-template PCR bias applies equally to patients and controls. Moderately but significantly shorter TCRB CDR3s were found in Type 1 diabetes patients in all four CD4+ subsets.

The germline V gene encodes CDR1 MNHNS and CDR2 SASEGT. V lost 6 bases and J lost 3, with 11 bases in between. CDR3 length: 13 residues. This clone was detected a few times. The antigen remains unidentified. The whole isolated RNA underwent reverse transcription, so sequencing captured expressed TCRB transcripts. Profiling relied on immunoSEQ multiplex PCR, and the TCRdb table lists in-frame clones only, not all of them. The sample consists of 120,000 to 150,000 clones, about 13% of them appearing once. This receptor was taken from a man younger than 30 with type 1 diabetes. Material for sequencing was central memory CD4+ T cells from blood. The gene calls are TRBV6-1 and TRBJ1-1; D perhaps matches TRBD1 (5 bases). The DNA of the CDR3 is TGTGCCAGCAGCTTCTCACAGGACACTGAAGCTTTCTTT. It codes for CASSFSQDTEAFF.